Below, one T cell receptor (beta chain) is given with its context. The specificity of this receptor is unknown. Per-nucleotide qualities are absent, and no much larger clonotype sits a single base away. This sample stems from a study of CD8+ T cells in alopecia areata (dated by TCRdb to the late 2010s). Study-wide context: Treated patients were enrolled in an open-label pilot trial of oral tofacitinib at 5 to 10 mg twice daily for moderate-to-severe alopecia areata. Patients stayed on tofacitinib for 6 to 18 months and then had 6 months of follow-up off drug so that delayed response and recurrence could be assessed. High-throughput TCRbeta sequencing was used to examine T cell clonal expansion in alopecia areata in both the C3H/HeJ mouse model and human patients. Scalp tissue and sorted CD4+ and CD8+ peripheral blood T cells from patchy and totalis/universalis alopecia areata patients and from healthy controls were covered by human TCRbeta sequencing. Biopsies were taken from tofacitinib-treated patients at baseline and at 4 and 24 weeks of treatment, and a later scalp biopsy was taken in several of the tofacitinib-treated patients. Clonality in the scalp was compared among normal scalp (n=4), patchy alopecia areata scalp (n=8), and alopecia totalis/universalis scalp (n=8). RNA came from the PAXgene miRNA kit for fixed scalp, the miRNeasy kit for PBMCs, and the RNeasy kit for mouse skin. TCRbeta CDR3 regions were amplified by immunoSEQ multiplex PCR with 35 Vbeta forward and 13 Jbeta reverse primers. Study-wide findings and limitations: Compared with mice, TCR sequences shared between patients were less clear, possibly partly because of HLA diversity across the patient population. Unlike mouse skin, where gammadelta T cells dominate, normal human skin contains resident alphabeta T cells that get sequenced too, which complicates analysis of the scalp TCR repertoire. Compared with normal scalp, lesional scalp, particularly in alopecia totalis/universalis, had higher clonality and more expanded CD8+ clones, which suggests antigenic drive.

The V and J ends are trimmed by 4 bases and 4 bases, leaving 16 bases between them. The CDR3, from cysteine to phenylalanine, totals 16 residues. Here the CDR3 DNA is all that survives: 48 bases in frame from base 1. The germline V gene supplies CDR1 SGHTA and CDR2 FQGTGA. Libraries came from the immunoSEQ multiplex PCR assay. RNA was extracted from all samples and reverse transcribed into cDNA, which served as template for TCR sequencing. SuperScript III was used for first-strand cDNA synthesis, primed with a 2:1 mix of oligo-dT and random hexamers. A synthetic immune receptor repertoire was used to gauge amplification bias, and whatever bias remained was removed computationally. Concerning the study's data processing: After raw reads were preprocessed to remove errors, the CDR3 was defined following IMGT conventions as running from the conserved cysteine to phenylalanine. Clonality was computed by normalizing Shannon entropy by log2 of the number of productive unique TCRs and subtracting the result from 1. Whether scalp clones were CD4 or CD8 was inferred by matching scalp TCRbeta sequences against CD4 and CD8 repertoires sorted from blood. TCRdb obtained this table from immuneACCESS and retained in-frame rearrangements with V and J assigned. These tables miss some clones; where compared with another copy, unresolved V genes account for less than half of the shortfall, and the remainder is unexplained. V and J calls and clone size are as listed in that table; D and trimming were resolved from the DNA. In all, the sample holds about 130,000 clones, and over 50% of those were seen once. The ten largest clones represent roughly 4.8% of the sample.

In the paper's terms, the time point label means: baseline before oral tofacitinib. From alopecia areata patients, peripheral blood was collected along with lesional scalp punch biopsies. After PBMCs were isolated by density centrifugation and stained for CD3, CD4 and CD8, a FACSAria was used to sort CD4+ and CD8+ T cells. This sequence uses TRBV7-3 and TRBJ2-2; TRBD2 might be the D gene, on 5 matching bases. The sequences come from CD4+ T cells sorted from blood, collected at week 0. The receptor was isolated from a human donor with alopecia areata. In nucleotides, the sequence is TGTGCCAGCAGCTCCGGTCCGGGAAGATTCACCGGGGAGCTGTTTTTT. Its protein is CASSSGPGRFTGELFF.